This T cell receptor (beta chain) was retrieved from a study of brain T cells in children with intractable seizures. Study conclusions and caveats: Pre-surgery blood may have been undersampled, hiding some clones. Patients' HCMV serostatus was unknown; virus specificity rests on CDR3 similarity alone.

The time point is: blood from clinic visit 5 months post-surgery; TSC patient then seizure free. Only cases whose brain tissue showed the highest T cell transcript signatures were sequenced. Before surgery, patients took at least one anti-epileptic drug. Germline trimming cut 4 bases from V and 2 bases from J; bases unmatched to any gene: 10. The CDR3 length is 17 residues. Germline V CDR1 and CDR2: MNHEY, SVGEGT. Assay: immunoSEQ multiplex PCR; the TCRdb copy retains only in-frame clones and omits some. The table has 340,000 or so clones, nearly 95% seen once. As to this clone: Its antigen is unidentified.

The receptor's source is a boy under two years old with tuberous sclerosis and intractable seizures. The material was peripheral blood, obtained approximately 5 months after surgery. V is TRBV6-2 or TRBV6-3 and J is TRBJ2-2, with 7 bases lining up with TRBD1. The CDR3 reads CASSSPPDRRNTGELFF. For the CDR3, the DNA is TGTGCCAGCAGTTCGCCCCCGGACAGGCGAAACACCGGGGAGCTGTTTTTT.